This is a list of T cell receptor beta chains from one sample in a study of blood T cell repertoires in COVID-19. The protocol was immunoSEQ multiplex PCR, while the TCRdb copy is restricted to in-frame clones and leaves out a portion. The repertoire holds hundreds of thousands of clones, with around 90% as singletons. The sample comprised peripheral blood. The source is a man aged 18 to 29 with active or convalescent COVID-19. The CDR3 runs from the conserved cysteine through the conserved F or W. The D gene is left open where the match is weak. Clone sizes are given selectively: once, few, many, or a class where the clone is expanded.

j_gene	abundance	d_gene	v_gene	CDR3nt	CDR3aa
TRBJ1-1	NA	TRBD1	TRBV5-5	TGTGCCAGCAGCCCGCTGGACAGGGGGCAAACTGAAGCTTTCTTT	CASSPLDRGQTEAFF
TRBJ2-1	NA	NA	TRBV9	TGTGCCAGCAGCGTAGAGGGGGACTACAATGAGCAGTTCTTC	CASSVEGDYNEQFF
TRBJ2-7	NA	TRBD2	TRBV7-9	TGTGCCAGCAGTCCCGTACCGGGACTAGCATCCTACGAGCAGTACTTC	CASSPVPGLASYEQYF
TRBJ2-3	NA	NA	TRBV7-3	TGTGCCAGCAGCTTAGGGGGCGGGCGCCCTAGCACAGATACGCAGTATTTT	CASSLGGGRPSTDTQYF
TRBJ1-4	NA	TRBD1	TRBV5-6	TGTGCCAGCAGCCTAGGACAGGGGGACTTACGGGGAAAACTGTTTTTT	CASSLGQGDLRGKLFF
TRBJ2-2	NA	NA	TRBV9	TGTGCCAGCAGCGGCAGGGGCGTTTACGGGGAGCTGTTTTTT	CASSGRGVYGELFF
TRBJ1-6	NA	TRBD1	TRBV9	TGTGCCAGCAGCGCAGATGGGACAGGGCCTTCACCCCTCCACTTT	CASSADGTGPSPLHF
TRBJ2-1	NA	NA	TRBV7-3	TGTGCCAGCGGGGCCCTCAATGAGCAGTTCTTC	CASGALNEQFF
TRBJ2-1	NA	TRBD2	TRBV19	TGTGCCAGTAGCAAGGTAGGGGAGGGAGATGAGCAGTTCTTC	CASSKVGEGDEQFF
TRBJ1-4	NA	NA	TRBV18	TGTGCCAGCTCACCACCCGACAGTAATGAAAAACTGTTTTTT	CASSPPDSNEKLFF
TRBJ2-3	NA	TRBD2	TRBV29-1	TGCAGCGTTGAAAAGCTAGCGGGGTCGAGAAAGGCAGATACGCAGTATTTT	CSVEKLAGSRKADTQYF
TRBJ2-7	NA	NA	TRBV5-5	TGTGCCAGCAGCCCAGGGGCGGCAGGGAGCTCCTACGAGCAGTACTTC	CASSPGAAGSSYEQYF
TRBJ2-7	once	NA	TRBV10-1	TGCGCCAGCAGCGAAGGGGGTAACGAGCAGTACTTC	CASSEGGNEQYF
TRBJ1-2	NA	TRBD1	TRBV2	TGTGCCAGCAGGACAGGGGGCGGCTATGGCTACACCTTC	CASRTGGGYGYTF
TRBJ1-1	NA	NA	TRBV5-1	TGCGCCAGCAGCTTGGGACCTTCGGGGAACACTGAAGCTTTCTTT	CASSLGPSGNTEAFF
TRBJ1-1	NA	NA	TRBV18	TGTGCCAGCTCACCACCGGGCAAAACTTACACTGAAGCTTTCTTT	CASSPPGKTYTEAFF
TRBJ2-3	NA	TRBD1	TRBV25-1	TGTGCCAGCAGGCATATGGAAGATGGGACAGGGGAAAAAGATACGCAGTATTTT	CASRHMEDGTGEKDTQYF
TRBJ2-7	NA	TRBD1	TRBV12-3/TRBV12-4	TGTGCCAGCAGTCTCCACAGGGGCAACGAGCAGTACTTC	CASSLHRGNEQYF
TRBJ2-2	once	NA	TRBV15	TGTGCCACCAGCATCCGCGCCCCGGTCGGGGAGCTGTTTTTT	CATSIRAPVGELFF
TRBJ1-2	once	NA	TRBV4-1	TGCGCCAGCAGCCAAGATTCTAGTACAGGCCGCTATGGCTACACCTTC	CASSQDSSTGRYGYTF
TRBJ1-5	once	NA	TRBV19	TGTGCCAGTAGTGGCGGAGAAAATCAGCCCCAGCATTTT	CASSGGENQPQHF
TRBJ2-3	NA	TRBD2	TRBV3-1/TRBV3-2	TGTGCCACCGTAGGCAGAGCGGGGGAAAGCACAGATACGCAGTATTTT	CATVGRAGESTDTQYF